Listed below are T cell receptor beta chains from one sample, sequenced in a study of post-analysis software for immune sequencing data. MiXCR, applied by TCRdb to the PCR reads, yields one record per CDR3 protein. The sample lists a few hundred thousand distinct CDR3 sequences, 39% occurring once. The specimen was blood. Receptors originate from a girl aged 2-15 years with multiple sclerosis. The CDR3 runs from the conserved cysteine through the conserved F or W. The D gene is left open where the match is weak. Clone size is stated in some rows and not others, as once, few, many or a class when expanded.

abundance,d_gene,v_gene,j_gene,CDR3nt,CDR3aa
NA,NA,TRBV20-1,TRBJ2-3,TGCAGTGCTAGAGATTCACTAGCCTTCACAGATACGCAGTATTTT,CSARDSLAFTDTQYF
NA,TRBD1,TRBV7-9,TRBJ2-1,TGTGCCAGCAGCTTAGCAGGGACAGGGGGGGATGAGCAGTTCTTC,CASSLAGTGGDEQFF
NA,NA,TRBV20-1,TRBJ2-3,TGCAGTGCTAGACTCACTCGTCACACGAGCACAGATACGCAGTATTTT,CSARLTRHTSTDTQYF
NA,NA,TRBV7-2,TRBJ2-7,TGTGCCAGCAGTTACGAGAGGGGGGGGCACTACGAGCAGTACTTC,CASSYERGGHYEQYF
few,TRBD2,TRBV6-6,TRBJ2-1,TGTGCCAGCAGTTATCTAGCGGGAGGGACAAATGAGCAGTTCTTC,CASSYLAGGTNEQFF
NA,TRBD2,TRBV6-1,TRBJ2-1,TGTGCCAGTAATAGAGCGGGAGGGCGCAATGAGCAGTTCTTC,CASNRAGGRNEQFF
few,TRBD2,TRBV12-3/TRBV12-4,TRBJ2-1,TGTGCCAGCAGTTTAAATAGCGGGAGTTTCACTGAGCAGTTCTTC,CASSLNSGSFTEQFF
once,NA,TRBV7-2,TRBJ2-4,TGTGCCAGCAGCTCGATGGGGCAGGCCCCCAAAAACATTCAGTACTTC,CASSSMGQAPKNIQYF
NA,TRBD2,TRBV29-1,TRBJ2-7,TGCAGCGTTGAAGATTCTAGCGGGGATTACGAGCACTACTTC,CSVEDSSGDYEHYF
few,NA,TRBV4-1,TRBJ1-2,TGCGCCAGCAGCCAAGTTGTAGTCGGGGGACAAATGAAAACTAACTATGGCTACACCTTC,CASSQVVVGGQMKTNYGYTF
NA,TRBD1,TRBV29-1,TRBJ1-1,TGCAGCGTTTTGGAGGCACAGGGGCAAGCTTTCTTT,CSVLEAQGQAFF
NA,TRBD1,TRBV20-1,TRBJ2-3,TGCAGTGCCCCCGGACAGGGGGCGCGAGGCACAGATACGCAGTATTTT,CSAPGQGARGTDTQYF
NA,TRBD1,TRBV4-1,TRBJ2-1,TGCGCCAGCAGCCAACCTGGACAGGGGAACCATGAGCAGTTCTTC,CASSQPGQGNHEQFF
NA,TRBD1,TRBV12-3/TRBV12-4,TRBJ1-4,TGTGCCAGCAGCAATACCGGGACAGGGTTTCAACTGTTTTTT,CASSNTGTGFQLFF
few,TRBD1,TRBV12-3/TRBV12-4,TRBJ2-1,TGTGCCAGCAGTCCTGGACAGGGCCAAGGGAATGAGCAGTTCTTC,CASSPGQGQGNEQFF
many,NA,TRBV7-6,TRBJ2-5,TGTGCCAGCAACCTAGGAGAACATGGAGAGACCCAGTACTTC,CASNLGEHGETQYF
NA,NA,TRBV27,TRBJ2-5,TGTGCCAGCAGTTTCCGGGGGAACGGGCAAGAGACCCAGTACTTC,CASSFRGNGQETQYF
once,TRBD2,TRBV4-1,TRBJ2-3,TGCGCCAGCAGCCATCCCCTTACCGCTCTCCGCCGCGGGGGAACGGATACGCAGTATTTT,CASSHPLTALRRGGTDTQYF
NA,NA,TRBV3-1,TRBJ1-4,TGTGCCAGCAGCCAAGGGCGGGGCCTTAATGAAAAACTGTTTTTT,CASSQGRGLNEKLFF
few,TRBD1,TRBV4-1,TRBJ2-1,TGCGCCAGCAGCCAAGAGGCAGGGGGCTACAATGAGCAGTTCTTC,CASSQEAGGYNEQFF
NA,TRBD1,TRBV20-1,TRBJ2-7,TGCAGTGCCAGGACGACCGGGACAGCGACCTACGAGCAGTACTTC,CSARTTGTATYEQYF
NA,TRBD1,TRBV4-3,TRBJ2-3,TGCGCCAGCAGCGTTCGGACAGGAAGGAGCACAGATACGCAGTATTTT,CASSVRTGRSTDTQYF
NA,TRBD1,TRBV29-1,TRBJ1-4,TGCAGCGCCAAAGCCGGGACAGTAAATGAAAAACTGTTTTTT,CSAKAGTVNEKLFF
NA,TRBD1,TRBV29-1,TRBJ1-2,TGCGGCGTTTCGGACAGGGCCGATGGCTACACCTTC,CGVSDRADGYTF
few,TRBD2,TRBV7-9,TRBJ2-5,TGTGCCAGCAGCTTGAGACCTGGACTAGCGCAAGAGACCCAGTACTTC,CASSLRPGLAQETQYF
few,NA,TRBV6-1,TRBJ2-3,TGTGCCAGCAGTACATGGTGGACAGAAAGCACAGATACGCAGTATTTT,CASSTWWTESTDTQYF
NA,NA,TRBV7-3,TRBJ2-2,TGTGCCAGCAGCCTACAGGCGGGCACCGGGGAGCTGTTTTTT,CASSLQAGTGELFF
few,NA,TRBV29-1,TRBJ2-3,TGCAGCGCCGGGACACTCGAGGTTACAGATACGCAGTATTTT,CSAGTLEVTDTQYF
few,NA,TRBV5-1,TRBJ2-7,TGCGCCAGCAGCTTGGAGAGGGCCTACGAGCAGTACTTC,CASSLERAYEQYF
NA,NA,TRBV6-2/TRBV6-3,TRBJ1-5,TGTGCCAGCAGTTCCACACAGGAAGGTCAGCCCCAGCATTTT,CASSSTQEGQPQHF
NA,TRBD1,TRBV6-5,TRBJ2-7,TGTGCCAGCAGAGGGGCCGGGACAGGGTCCCACGAGCAGTACTTC,CASRGAGTGSHEQYF
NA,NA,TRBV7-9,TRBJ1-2,TGTGCCAGCAGCCTAACTGAGGGACGTCTAGGATATGGCTACACCTTC,CASSLTEGRLGYGYTF
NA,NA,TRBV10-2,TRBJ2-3,TGCGCCAGCAGAACCGAGCTCTTGCGCGATACGCAGTATTTT,CASRTELLRDTQYF
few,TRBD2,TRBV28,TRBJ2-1,TGTGCCACAAAGACTAGCGGGAGATCAAAAGAGCAGTTCTTC,CATKTSGRSKEQFF
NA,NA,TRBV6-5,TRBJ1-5,TGTGCCAGCAGTCCCCTCACAGGGCCAGATCAGCCCCAGCATTTT,CASSPLTGPDQPQHF
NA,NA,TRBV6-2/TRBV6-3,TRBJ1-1,TGTGCCAGCAGTTATACGGAGGGCGGACACCCGAACACTGAAGCTTTCTTT,CASSYTEGGHPNTEAFF
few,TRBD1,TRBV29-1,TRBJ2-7,TGCAGCGTTAGAATCACAGGGGAGAGAATCGAGCAGTACTTC,CSVRITGERIEQYF
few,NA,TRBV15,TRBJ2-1,TGTGCCACCAGCTCTAACCGGGAGCAGTTCTTC,CATSSNREQFF
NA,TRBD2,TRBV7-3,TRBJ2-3,TGTGCCAGCAGTTTAAGACTAGCGGGGGGCCTCACAGATACGCAGTATTTT,CASSLRLAGGLTDTQYF
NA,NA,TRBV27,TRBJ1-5,TGTGCCAGCAATCCCGGTCCTCTCGGGTCTAGCAATCAGCCCCAGCATTTT,CASNPGPLGSSNQPQHF